This TCR beta chain was documented in a study of blood T cells in healthy people across ages (dated by TCRdb to about 2015). About the investigation overall: In model experiments, template switching captured about one uniquely barcoded TCR beta cDNA molecule for every two T cells. The study measured age-related changes in TCR beta repertoire diversity using deep sequencing normalized with unique cDNA molecular identifiers. The donors were divided into four age groups: young (average approximately 17 years), middle-aged (about 39), aged (approximately 64) and long-lived (roughly 86). Using the same blood draw, the study looked at two additional independent replicas of 1 million unique cDNA reads for two donors, one aged 18 to 29 and the other aged 80 or older.

This clonotype was seen ten or more times. The target of this receptor is not known. No much larger clone exists at a distance of one base, and base qualities are not known. The research as a whole found: The percentage of naive T cells measured by flow cytometry correlated strongly with observed TCR beta diversity. The long-lived group showed more naive CD4+ T cells, fewer expanded clones and increased TCR diversity than the aged group, suggesting age selection. Total diversity estimates from one million sequenced T cells were considered lower bounds and underestimates. Because profiling used bulk unsorted PBMCs, naive and antigen-experienced compartments could not be compared conclusively. Observed TCR beta diversity per million T cells fell roughly linearly with age, and a significant reduction was already apparent by age around 44. Because donor CMV infection status was unknown, age-related changes in expanded clonotypes were potentially confounded.

The CDR3, from cysteine to phenylalanine, totals 14 residues. This entry keeps only the CDR3 DNA: 42 bases, framed from base 1. The germline V gene specifies MNHEY as CDR1 and SVGAGI as CDR2. Germline trimming: 5 bases from V, 4 bases from J; junction bases outside gene matches: 6. The library was prepared using 5' RACE. Reads for this sample came from an Illumina HiSeq 2500. A second PCR of about 7 to 12 cycles was performed with a sample-barcoded 5' primer and a J-beta primer mix. Each TCR beta cDNA molecule received a unique molecular identifier from a template-switch 5' adaptor carrying 12 random nucleotides. At least 2.5 million CDR3-containing paired-end reads were obtained from each sample. First-strand cDNA synthesis was performed from all RNA using the Mint cDNA synthesis kit, with priming by a TRBC-specific oligonucleotide. After uracil-DNA glycosylase treatment, a first 18-cycle PCR used universal primers M1SS and BC2_uni_R on all cDNA. In the source study's methods: For normalization, 1 million high-quality reads were randomly selected from each sample, with every read carrying a distinct molecular identifier. Reads with shared molecular identifiers were discarded instead of being binned into consensus sequences. MiTCR, run with a Q25 quality threshold and the strictest error-elimination algorithm, handled CDR3 identification, clonotype clustering and error correction. A nonparametric unseen species model using Euler transformation provided a lower-bound estimate of total TCR beta diversity. Using fastp trimming at Q25 and MiXCR clonotype assembly, TCRdb reanalyzed the public sequencing data and kept in-frame beta chains. Each entry is one CDR3 protein sequence, shown with its most common DNA and genes. TCRdb's processing, not the authors' own work, is the source of the V and J calls. This sample gives a few hundred thousand distinct CDR3 sequences in total; 25% to 35% of them show up just once. The ten largest account for approximately 3.6% of the sample.

Donors were 40 or so systemically healthy Caucasian individuals from Russia aged roughly 6 to 90 years. Each donor gave ten milliliters of peripheral blood, collected into EDTA-treated Vacutainer tubes. PBMCs were isolated by Ficoll-Paque density-gradient centrifugation, with at least 7 million obtained per sample. Total RNA, at least 6 micrograms per sample, was extracted from PBMCs with Trizol reagent. For every donor, flow cytometry on a PBMC aliquot measured the percentage of naive CD45RAhigh/CD27high T cells. Separately, the same data were catalogued under a study of T cells of mothers and their children. Taken from the second paper: Nine systemically healthy Caucasian individuals, comprising three mothers and their six children, were included as donors. cDNA synthesis consumed the entire amount of extracted RNA, loaded at about 1.5 ug RNA in each 15 ul reaction. Sample barcodes and 2-4 random nucleotides were added via the M1S primer in the second PCR. More than 9 million TCR beta CDR3 reads were obtained from each mother, and roughly 3 million reads were obtained from each child. TCR recombination output is similarly shaped by thymic selection in related and unrelated pairs, with a minor effect exerted by inherited differences. Normalized repertoire overlap was always found to be slightly, but never significantly, higher in related mother-child pairs than in unrelated mother-child pairs. No persistent microchimeric T cell clones were detected, at a sensitivity of roughly 93 clones per million clonotypes. The study used deep NGS to compare TCR beta repertoires of mothers and children, seeking features distinguishing related mother-child pairs from unrelated individuals. Mothers averaged about 37 +/- 4 years of age and children averaged roughly 12 +/- 4 years. After adapter ligation was performed with NEBNext reagents, the libraries were sequenced on an Illumina HiSeq 2000 with 100+100 nt paired-end reads. To avoid cross-contamination, the mother libraries and the child libraries were prepared a month apart and sequenced in separate runs. For each donor, between about 450,000 and 2,300,000 distinct TCR beta clonotypes were identified. Naive TCR beta clonotypes were estimated from low-frequency clonotypes matched to each donor's FACS-determined naive share, without sorting.

Sequencing used blood. The V and J segments used are TRBV6-5 and TRBJ2-7; TRBD1 fits 9 bases in the junction. The clonotype comes from a boy younger than 10 in good health. The CDR3 has the sequence CASSLRQGGYEQYF. The nucleotide sequence reads as follows: TGTGCCAGCAGTCTGAGACAGGGGGGGTACGAGCAGTACTTC.